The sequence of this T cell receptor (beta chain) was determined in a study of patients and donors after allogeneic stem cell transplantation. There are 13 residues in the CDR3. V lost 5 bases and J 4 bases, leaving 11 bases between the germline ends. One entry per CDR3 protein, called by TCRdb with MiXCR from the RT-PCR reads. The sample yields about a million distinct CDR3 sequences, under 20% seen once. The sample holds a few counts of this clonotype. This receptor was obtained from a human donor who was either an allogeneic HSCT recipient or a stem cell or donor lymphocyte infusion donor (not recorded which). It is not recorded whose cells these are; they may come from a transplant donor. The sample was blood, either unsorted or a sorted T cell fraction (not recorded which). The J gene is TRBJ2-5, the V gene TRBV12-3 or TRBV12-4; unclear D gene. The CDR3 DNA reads TGTGCCAGCAGTATAACACGAGGAGAGACCCAGTACTTC. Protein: CASSITRGETQYF.